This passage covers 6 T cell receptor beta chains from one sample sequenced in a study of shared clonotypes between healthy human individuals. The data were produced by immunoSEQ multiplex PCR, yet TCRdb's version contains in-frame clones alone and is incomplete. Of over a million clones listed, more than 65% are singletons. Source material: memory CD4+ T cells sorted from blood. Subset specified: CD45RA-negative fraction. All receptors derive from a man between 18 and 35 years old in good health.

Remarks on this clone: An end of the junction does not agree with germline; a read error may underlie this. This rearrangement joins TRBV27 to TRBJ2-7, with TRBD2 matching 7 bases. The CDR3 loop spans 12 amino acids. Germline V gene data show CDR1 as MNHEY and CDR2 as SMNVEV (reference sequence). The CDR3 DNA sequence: TGTGCCAGCGGTTTTGGGAGGGTCGAGCAGTACTTC. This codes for CASGFGRVEQYF.

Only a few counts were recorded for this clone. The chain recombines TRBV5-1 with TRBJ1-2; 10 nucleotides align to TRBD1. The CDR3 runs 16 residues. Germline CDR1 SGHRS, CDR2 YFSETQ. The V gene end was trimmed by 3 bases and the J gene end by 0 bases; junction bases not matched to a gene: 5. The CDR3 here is CASSSGQGTTNYGYTF. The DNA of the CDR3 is TGCGCCAGCAGCTCGGGACAGGGGACAACTAACTATGGCTACACCTTC.

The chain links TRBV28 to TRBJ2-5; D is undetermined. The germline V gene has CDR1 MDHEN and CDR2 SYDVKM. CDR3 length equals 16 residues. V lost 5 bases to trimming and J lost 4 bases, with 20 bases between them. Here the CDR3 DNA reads TGTGCCAGCAGTCCCCCTTGGGTCGTGGCCGGAGAGACCCAGTACTTC. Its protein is CASSPPWVVAGETQYF. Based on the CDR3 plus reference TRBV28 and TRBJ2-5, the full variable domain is DVKVTQSSRYLVKRTGEKVFLECVQDMDHENMFWYRQDPGLGLRLIYFSYDVKMKEKGDIPEGYSVSREKKERFSLILESASTNQTSMYLCASSPPWVVAGETQYFGPGTRLLVL.

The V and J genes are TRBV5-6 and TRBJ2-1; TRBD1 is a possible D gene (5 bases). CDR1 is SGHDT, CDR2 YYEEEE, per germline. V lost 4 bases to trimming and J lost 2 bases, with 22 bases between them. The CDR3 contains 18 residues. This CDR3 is CASSTEGARAFAYNEQFF. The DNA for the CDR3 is TGTGCCAGCAGCACAGAAGGGGCCAGGGCCTTTGCCTACAATGAGCAGTTCTTC.

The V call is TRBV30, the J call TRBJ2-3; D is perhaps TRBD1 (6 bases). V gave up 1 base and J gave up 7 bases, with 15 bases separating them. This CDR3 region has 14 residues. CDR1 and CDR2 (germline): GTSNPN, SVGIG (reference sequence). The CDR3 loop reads CAWSGTWGRNTQYF. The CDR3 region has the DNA TGTGCCTGGAGTGGGACATGGGGGCGAAATACGCAGTATTTT.

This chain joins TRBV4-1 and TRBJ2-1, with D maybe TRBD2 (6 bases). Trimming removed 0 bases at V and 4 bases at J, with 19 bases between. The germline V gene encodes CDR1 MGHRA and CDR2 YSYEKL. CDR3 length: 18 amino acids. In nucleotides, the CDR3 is TGCGCCAGCAGCCAAGATCCTATCGAAGGGAGGTTTTACAATGAGCAGTTCTTC. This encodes CASSQDPIEGRFYNEQFF.